This is a list of T cell receptor beta chains from one sample in a study of siplizumab effects on memory and regulatory T cells. The data were produced by immunoSEQ multiplex PCR, yet TCRdb's version contains in-frame clones alone and is incomplete. Counted here are 100,000 to 120,000 clones, around 90% occurring once; the ten biggest clones make up 1.3%. The sequenced sample was CD4+ T cells sorted from blood. All receptors come from a human donor in good health. CDR3s include the opening cysteine and the closing phenylalanine or tryptophan. Fields, in order: D gene, J gene, clone size, V gene, CDR3 DNA, CDR3 protein. A D gene is named only where the DNA matches it firmly. The size entry is marked missing in some rows and otherwise reads once, few, many or a size class.

>-|TRBJ2-7|-|TRBV11-3
TGTGCCAGCAGCTTAGGCCCCCTCTACGAGCAGTACTTC
CASSLGPLYEQYF
>-|TRBJ1-1|-|TRBV2
TGTGCCAGCAGTCGTTACGGGACCCTCAACACTGAAGCTTTCTTT
CASSRYGTLNTEAFF
>-|TRBJ1-3|-|TRBV5-6
TGTGCCAGCAGCTTGGCGATGAATGCTGGAAACACCATATATTTT
CASSLAMNAGNTIYF
>-|TRBJ1-2|-|TRBV29-1
TGCAGCGCCGCCACGGCGGGCTACACCTTC
CSAATAGYTF
>TRBD1|TRBJ1-2|-|TRBV6-5
TGTGCCAGCAGGGACAGGGCTAACTATGGCTACACCTTC
CASRDRANYGYTF
>-|TRBJ2-2|-|TRBV18
TGTGCCAGCTCACCGGACAGGAACACCGGGGAGCTGTTTTTT
CASSPDRNTGELFF
>-|TRBJ2-6|-|TRBV19
TGTGCCAGTAGTTCAGTCTCTGGGGCCAACGTCCTGACTTTC
CASSSVSGANVLTF
>-|TRBJ1-3|-|TRBV6-5
TGTGCCAGCAGTCGTCGTACTGGAAACACCATATATTTT
CASSRRTGNTIYF
>-|TRBJ1-5|-|TRBV5-8
TGTGCCAGCAGCCCCGACATGGGGGCGCAGACCCAGCATTTT
CASSPDMGAQTQHF
>-|TRBJ1-6|-|TRBV6-5
TGTGCCAGCAGTTACGGATCTTTGAATTCACCCCTCCACTTT
CASSYGSLNSPLHF
>-|TRBJ1-4|-|TRBV5-1
TGCGCCAGCAGCTTGGGCTCCAGCATTAATGAAAAACTGTTTTTT
CASSLGSSINEKLFF
>-|TRBJ2-3|-|TRBV2
TGTGCCAGCAGTGAAGCTTATAGCGGAGATACGCAGTATTTT
CASSEAYSGDTQYF
>-|TRBJ2-7|-|TRBV11-2
TGTGCCAGCAGCTCCGGCCCCCTAGCGAACTCCTACGAGCAGTACTTC
CASSSGPLANSYEQYF
>TRBD2|TRBJ2-1|-|TRBV5-4
TGTGCCAGCAGCTTGGGGCCAGCGGGGGACAATGAGCAGTTCTTC
CASSLGPAGDNEQFF
>-|TRBJ2-7|-|TRBV6-5
TGTGCCAGCAGTTACTCTTCTCGCGGTACCTACGAGCAGTACTTC
CASSYSSRGTYEQYF
>TRBD1|TRBJ2-7|-|TRBV5-1
TGCGCCAGCAGCGCCATGACAGGGATAGACGAGCAGTACTTC
CASSAMTGIDEQYF
>-|TRBJ2-2|-|TRBV6-5
TGTGCCAGCAGGCGGGACAGTTTAGGCACCGGGGAGCTGTTTTTT
CASRRDSLGTGELFF
>-|TRBJ1-2|-|TRBV6-6
TGTGCCAGCGGCGTGGGGGAACTCTATGGCTACACCTTC
CASGVGELYGYTF
>-|TRBJ2-5|once|TRBV7-3
TGTGCCAGCAGCCGCGTGGGAGAGACCCAGTACTTC
CASSRVGETQYF
>-|TRBJ1-6|-|TRBV4-1
TGCGCCAGCAGCGGCTCGGGGCAGGGTCGTTATAATTCACCCCTCCACTTT
CASSGSGQGRYNSPLHF
>-|TRBJ2-6|once|TRBV30
TGTGCCTGGAGTCGACCTCTCCCCAACGTCCTGACTTTC
CAWSRPLPNVLTF
>TRBD2|TRBJ2-5|once|TRBV4-2
TGTGCCAGCAGCGGGACTAGCGGGGGTGAGACCCAGTACTTC
CASSGTSGGETQYF
>-|TRBJ2-1|-|TRBV14
TGTGCCAGCAGCCAAGAAGGGTTAGGGCACAATGAGCAGTTCTTC
CASSQEGLGHNEQFF
>TRBD1|TRBJ1-2|-|TRBV19
TGTGCCAGTAGTATAACCGGGACAGGGATTTTTGGCTACACCTTC
CASSITGTGIFGYTF
>TRBD2|TRBJ2-7|-|TRBV4-1
TGCGCCAGCAGCCAAGTTCCCCCCTCCCCCCAGATAGCGGGACGAGACGAGCAGTACTTC
CASSQVPPSPQIAGRDEQYF
>TRBD2|TRBJ2-2|-|TRBV4-2
TGTGCCAGCAGCTTGGAGCGGGAGGAGGGTAGGGAGCTGTTTTTT
CASSLEREEGRELFF
>-|TRBJ1-2|-|TRBV9
TGTGCCAGCAGCGAGGAGGTCCTCTATGGCTACACCTTC
CASSEEVLYGYTF
>-|TRBJ1-1|-|TRBV18
TGTGCCAGCTCACCCCTCACTGGGAACACTGAAGCTTTCTTT
CASSPLTGNTEAFF
>TRBD1|TRBJ1-3|-|TRBV9
TGTGCCAGCAGCGCCTTAGACAGGGACGGAAACACCATATATTTT
CASSALDRDGNTIYF
>TRBD1|TRBJ1-1|-|TRBV6-4
TGTGCCAGCAGTGACGGACGAGGGGGCGCTGAAGCTTTCTTT
CASSDGRGGAEAFF
>-|TRBJ2-3|-|TRBV2
TGTGCCAGCGACTTAAATACGCAGTATTTT
CASDLNTQYF
>TRBD2|TRBJ2-1|-|TRBV5-4
TGTGCCACCGGCAGTGGGGGGGATTTGGTCAATGAGCAGTTCTTC
CATGSGGDLVNEQFF
>-|TRBJ1-2|-|TRBV28
TGTGCCAGCAGTTTACTTACAAGGAGGGACCATGGCTACACCTTC
CASSLLTRRDHGYTF
>-|TRBJ1-1|-|TRBV21-1
TGTGCCAGCAGCAAAAGGGTAAAAACTGAAGCTTTCTTT
CASSKRVKTEAFF
>-|TRBJ2-1|-|TRBV2
TGTGCCAGCGGGCCCTACAATGAGCAGTTCTTC
CASGPYNEQFF